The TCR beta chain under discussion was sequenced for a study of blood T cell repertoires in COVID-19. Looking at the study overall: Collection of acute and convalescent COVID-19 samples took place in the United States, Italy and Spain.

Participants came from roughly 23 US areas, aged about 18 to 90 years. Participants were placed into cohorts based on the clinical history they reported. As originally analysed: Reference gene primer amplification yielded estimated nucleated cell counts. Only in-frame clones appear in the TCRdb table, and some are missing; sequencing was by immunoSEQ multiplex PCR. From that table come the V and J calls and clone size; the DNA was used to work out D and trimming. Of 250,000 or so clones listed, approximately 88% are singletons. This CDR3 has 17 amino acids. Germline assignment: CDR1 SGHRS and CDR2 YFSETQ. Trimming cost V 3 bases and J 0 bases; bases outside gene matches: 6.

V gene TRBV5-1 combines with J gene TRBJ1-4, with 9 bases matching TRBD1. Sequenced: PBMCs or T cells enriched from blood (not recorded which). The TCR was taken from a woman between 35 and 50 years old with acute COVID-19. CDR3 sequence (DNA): TGCGCCAGCAGCTCACTGACAGGGGGGTCAACTAATGAAAAACTGTTTTTT. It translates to CASSSLTGGSTNEKLFF.